This T cell receptor (beta chain) was obtained from a study of T cells in Graves' hyperthyroidism and ophthalmopathy. Study-wide points: Blood held most thyroid clonotypes expanded above 0.001 frequency. From stable hyperthyroidism, ophthalmopathy was set apart by a 13 V-J model.

This clonotype was seen repeatedly, ten times or more. The antigen remains unidentified. The junction had 10 bases not matched to a gene; V was cut back by 8 bases and J by 4 bases. Per germline, CDR1 MNHEY and CDR2 SVGEGT. This CDR3 comprises 15 residues. Amplified TCR beta CDR3 regions derived from RNA transcripts. First-round RT-PCR of the TCR CDR3 relied on the HTBI primer set. Via MiXCR, TCRdb re-called the multiplex PCR reads, giving one row per CDR3 protein. The data show hundreds of thousands of distinct CDR3 sequences, about 15% seen once. The sample comprised blood. This receptor was taken from a woman under 40 with Graves' hyperthyroidism. The rearrangement links TRBV6-2 or TRBV6-3 to TRBJ2-1, with 8 bases that match TRBD2. Here the CDR3 DNA reads TGTGCCAGCCTCCTTAGCGGGACCGGATACAATGAGCAGTTCTTC. This encodes CASLLSGTGYNEQFF.